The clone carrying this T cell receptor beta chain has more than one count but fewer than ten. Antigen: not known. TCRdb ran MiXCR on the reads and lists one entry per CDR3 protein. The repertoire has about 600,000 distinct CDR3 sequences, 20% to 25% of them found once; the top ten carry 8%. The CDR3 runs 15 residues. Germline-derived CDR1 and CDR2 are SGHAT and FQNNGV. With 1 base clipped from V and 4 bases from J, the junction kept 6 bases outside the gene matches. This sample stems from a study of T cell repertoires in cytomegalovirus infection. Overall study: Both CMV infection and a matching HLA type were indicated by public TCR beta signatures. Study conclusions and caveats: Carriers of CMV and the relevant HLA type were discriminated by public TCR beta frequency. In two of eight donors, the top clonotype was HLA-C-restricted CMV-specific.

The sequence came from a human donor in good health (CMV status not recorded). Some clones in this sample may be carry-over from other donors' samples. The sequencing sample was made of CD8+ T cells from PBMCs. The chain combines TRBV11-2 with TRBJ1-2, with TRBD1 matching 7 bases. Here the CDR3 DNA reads TGTGCCAGCAGCTTAGTGACAGGGATGGCCTATGGCTACACCTTC. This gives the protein CASSLVTGMAYGYTF.